Sequencing of this T cell receptor (beta chain) was carried out in a study of CD8 T cells in ankylosing spondylitis. Findings and limits, study-wide: Some of these motif variants have turned up before, in reports on reactive arthritis synovial fluid and blood. The authors reported significant enrichment of disease-linked clones in matched ankylosing spondylitis synovial fluid. A TCR beta motif of fewer than 10 highly homologous variants seemed to mark ankylosing spondylitis blood.

Generation of TCR beta libraries employed quantitative 5'-RACE incorporating molecular barcodes. TCRdb re-called the 5' RACE reads through MiXCR, storing one row per CDR3 protein. The sample carries around 210,000 distinct CDR3 sequences, under 8.5% recorded once. After removal of 4 bases from V and 8 bases from J, the junction contained 9 bases not matched to a gene. CDR1 DFQATT and CDR2 SNEGSKA come from the germline V gene (reference sequence). The length of the CDR3 is 14 residues. This clonotype occurred many times. The antigen remains unidentified. V is TRBV20-1 and J is TRBJ1-2; TRBD1 matches at 11 bases. This receptor was obtained from a female donor with ankylosing spondylitis or in good health (not recorded which). The specimen was blood, either unsorted or a sorted T cell fraction (not recorded which). CDR3 in DNA: TGCAGTGCTAACGGACAGGGGGCAAGTGAGGGCTACACCTTC. The encoded protein is CSANGQGASEGYTF.